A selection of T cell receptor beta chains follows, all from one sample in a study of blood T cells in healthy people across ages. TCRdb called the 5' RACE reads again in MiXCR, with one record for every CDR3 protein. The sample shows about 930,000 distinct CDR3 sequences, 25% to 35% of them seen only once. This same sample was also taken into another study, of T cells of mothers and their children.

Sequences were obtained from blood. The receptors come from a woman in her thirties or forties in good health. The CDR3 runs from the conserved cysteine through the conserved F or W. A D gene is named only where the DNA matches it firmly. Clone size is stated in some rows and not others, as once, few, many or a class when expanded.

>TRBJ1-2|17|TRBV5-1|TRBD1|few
CASSLRRTGGNSYGYTF
TGCGCCAGCAGCTTGAGGAGGACAGGGGGCAATTCATATGGCTACACCTTC
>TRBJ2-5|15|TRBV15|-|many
CATSRDRRQQETQYF
TGTGCCACCAGCAGAGATCGGAGGCAGCAAGAGACCCAGTACTTC
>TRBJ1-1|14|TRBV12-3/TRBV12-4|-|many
CASSFSGKGTEAFF
TGTGCCAGCAGTTTTTCCGGGAAGGGCACTGAAGCTTTCTTT
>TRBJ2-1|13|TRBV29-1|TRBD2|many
CSAVAGGYNEQFF
TGCAGCGCAGTAGCGGGGGGCTACAATGAGCAGTTCTTC
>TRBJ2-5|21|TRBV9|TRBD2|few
CASSVKPLGAWGLAGQETQYF
TGTGCCAGCAGCGTCAAACCCCTGGGTGCCTGGGGGCTAGCGGGGCAAGAGACCCAGTACTTC
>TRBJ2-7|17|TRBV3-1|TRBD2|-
CASSQGYPGTSGGEQYF
TGTGCCAGCAGCCAAGGCTACCCCGGGACTAGCGGGGGAGAGCAGTACTTC
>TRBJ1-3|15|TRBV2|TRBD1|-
CASSLTGGGGNTIYF
TGTGCCAGCAGTCTTACAGGGGGTGGTGGAAACACCATATATTTT
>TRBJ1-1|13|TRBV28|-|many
CASRYPWGTEAFF
TGTGCCAGCAGGTACCCTTGGGGCACTGAAGCTTTCTTT
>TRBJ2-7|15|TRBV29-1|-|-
CSSSRQDRSYNEQYF
TGCAGCTCCTCTAGACAGGATCGGTCCTACAATGAGCAGTACTTC
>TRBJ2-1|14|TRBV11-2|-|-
CASSFWGEYNEQFF
TGTGCCAGCAGCTTTTGGGGCGAGTACAATGAGCAGTTCTTC
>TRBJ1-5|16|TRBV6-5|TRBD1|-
CASRPGTGASNQPQHF
TGTGCCAGCAGGCCCGGGACAGGGGCGAGCAATCAGCCCCAGCATTTT
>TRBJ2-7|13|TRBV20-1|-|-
CSARQQGYNEQYF
TGCAGTGCTAGACAACAGGGCTACAATGAGCAGTACTTC
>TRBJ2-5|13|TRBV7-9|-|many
CAGDRDSEETQYF
TGTGCCGGGGACCGGGACTCCGAGGAGACCCAGTACTTC
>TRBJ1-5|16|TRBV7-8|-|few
CASSLSSSGLNQPQHF
TGTGCCAGCAGCTTAAGCAGTTCGGGACTTAATCAGCCCCAGCATTTT
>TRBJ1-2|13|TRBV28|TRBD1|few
CASTLVRTGGYTF
TGTGCCAGCACCTTAGTCCGGACAGGGGGCTACACCTTC
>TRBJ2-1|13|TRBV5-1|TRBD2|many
CASSRQRGREQFF
TGCGCCAGCAGCCGCCAGCGGGGCCGGGAGCAGTTCTTC
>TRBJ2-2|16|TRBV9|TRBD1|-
CASSVGPGGHTGELFF
TGTGCCAGCAGCGTAGGGCCAGGGGGCCACACCGGGGAGCTGTTTTTT
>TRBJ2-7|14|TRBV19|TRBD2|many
CASSWTSGGYEQYF
TGTGCCAGCAGTTGGACTAGCGGGGGTTACGAGCAGTACTTC
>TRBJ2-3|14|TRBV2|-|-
CASSEARLADTQYF
TGTGCCAGCAGTGAAGCGAGACTTGCTGATACGCAGTATTTT
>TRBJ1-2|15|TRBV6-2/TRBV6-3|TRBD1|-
CASSYSRDRNYGYTF
TGTGCCAGCAGTTACTCGAGGGACAGGAACTATGGCTACACCTTC
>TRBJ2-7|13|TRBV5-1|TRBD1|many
CASSTGTGYEQYF
TGTGCCAGCAGCACCGGGACAGGGTACGAGCAGTACTTC
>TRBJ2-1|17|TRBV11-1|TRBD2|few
CASSPTSGAHSYNEQFF
TGTGCCAGCAGCCCAACTAGCGGGGCCCATTCCTACAATGAGCAGTTCTTC
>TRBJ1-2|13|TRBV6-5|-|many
CASTGLSDYGYTF
TGTGCCAGCACGGGGCTATCTGACTATGGCTACACCTTC
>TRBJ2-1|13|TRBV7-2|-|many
CASSLYPYNEQFF
TGTGCCAGCAGCTTATACCCTTACAATGAGCAGTTCTTC
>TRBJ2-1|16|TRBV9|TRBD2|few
CASSVALAGGQYEQFF
TGTGCCAGCAGCGTAGCTCTAGCGGGGGGCCAGTATGAGCAGTTCTTC
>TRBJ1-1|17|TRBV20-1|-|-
CSAPTGWRNPGDTEAFF
TGCAGTGCCCCGACGGGGTGGAGGAACCCGGGGGACACTGAAGCTTTCTTT
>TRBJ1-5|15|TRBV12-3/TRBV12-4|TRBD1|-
CASSRRTGGNQPQHF
TGTGCCAGCAGCCGCAGGACAGGGGGCAATCAGCCCCAGCATTTT
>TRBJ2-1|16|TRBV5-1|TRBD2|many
CASSLASSGGNNEQFF
TGCGCCAGCAGCTTGGCATCCAGCGGGGGGAACAATGAGCAGTTCTTC
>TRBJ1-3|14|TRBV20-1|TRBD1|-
CSASPRQGRNTIYF
TGCAGTGCCTCTCCCCGACAGGGAAGAAACACCATATATTTT
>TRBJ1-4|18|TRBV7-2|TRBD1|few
CASSFHPGTGGTNEKLFF
TGTGCCAGCAGCTTCCATCCCGGGACAGGGGGAACTAATGAAAAACTGTTTTTT
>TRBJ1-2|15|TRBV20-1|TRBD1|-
CSASRDREPYYGYTF
TGCAGTGCCTCCAGGGACAGGGAACCCTACTATGGCTACACCTTC
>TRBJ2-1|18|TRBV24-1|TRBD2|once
CATSDLWTSGGAKDEQFF
TGTGCCACCAGTGATTTGTGGACTAGCGGGGGGGCCAAGGATGAGCAGTTCTTC
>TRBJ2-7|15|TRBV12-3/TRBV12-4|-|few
CASSPPQRPNYEQYF
TGTGCCAGCAGTCCCCCCCAACGTCCGAACTACGAGCAGTACTTC
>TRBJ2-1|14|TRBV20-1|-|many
CSARDPASYNEQFF
TGCAGTGCTAGAGATCCCGCCTCCTACAATGAGCAGTTCTTC
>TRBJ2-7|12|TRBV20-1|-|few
CSARGDAYEQYF
TGCAGTGCTAGAGGGGATGCCTACGAGCAGTACTTC
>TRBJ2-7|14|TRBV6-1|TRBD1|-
CVSNKPTGNYEQYF
TGTGTCAGCAATAAACCGACAGGGAACTACGAGCAGTACTTC
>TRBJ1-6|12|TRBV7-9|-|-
CASREYNSPLHF
TGTGCCAGCAGGGAATATAATTCACCCCTCCACTTT
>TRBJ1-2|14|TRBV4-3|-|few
CASSQDPGYYGYTF
TGCGCCAGCAGCCAAGATCCGGGCTACTATGGCTACACCTTC
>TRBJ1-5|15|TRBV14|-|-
CASSRGGLGNQPQHF
TGTGCCAGCAGTCGGGGGGGGCTTGGCAATCAGCCCCAGCATTTT
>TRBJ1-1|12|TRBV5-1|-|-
CASKRQNTKAFF
TGCGCCAGCAAGAGACAGAACACTAAAGCTTTCTTT
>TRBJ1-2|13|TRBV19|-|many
CASNGQLNYGYTF
TGTGCCAGTAATGGACAACTTAACTATGGCTACACCTTC
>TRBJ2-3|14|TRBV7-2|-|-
CASSLGARADTQYF
TGTGCCAGCAGCTTGGGGGCGAGGGCAGATACGCAGTATTTT
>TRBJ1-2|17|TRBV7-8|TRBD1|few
CASSRYGTGAPNYGYTF
TGTGCCAGCAGCAGATACGGGACAGGGGCCCCTAACTATGGCTACACCTTC
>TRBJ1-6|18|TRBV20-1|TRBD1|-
CSASDDRGLGMGNSPLYF
TGCAGTGCTAGCGACGACAGGGGACTAGGCATGGGTAATTCACCCCTCTACTTT
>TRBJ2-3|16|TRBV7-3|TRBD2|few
CASSLGRGGQTDTQYF
TGTGCCAGCAGCTTAGGCCGGGGGGGCCAGACAGATACGCAGTATTTT
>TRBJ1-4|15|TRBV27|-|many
CASRGGRSGNEKLFF
TGTGCCAGCCGGGGAGGGAGGTCAGGCAATGAAAAACTGTTTTTT
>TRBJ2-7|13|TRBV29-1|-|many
CSVSNSQGYEQYF
TGCAGCGTTTCAAATTCTCAGGGCTACGAGCAGTACTTC
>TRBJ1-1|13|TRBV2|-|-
CASKRDLNTEAFF
TGTGCCAGCAAACGGGACCTGAACACTGAAGCTTTCTTT
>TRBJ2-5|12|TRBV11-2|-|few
CASSFQGETQYF
TGTGCCAGCAGCTTCCAGGGCGAGACCCAGTACTTC
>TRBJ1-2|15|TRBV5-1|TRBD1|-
CASSVRTGLEYGYTF
TGCGCCAGCAGCGTCAGGACAGGCCTGGAATATGGCTACACCTTC
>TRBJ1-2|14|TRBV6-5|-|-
CASRRDGTNYGYTF
TGTGCCAGCAGAAGGGACGGAACTAACTATGGCTACACCTTC